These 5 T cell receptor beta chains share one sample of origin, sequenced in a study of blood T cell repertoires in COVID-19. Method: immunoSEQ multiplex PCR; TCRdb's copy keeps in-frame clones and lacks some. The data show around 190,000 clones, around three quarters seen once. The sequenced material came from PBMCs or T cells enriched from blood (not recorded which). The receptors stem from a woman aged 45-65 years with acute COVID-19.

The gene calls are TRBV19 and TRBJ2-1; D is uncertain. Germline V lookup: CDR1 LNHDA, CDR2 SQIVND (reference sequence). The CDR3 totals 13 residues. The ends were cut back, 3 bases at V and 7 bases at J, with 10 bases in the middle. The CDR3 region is CASSIGDWNEQFF. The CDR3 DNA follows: TGTGCCAGTAGTATCGGAGACTGGAATGAGCAGTTCTTC.

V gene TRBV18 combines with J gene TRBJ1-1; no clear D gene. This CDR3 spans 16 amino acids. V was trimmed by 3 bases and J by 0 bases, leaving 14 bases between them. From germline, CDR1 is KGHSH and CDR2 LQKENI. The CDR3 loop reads CASSPLGGNMNTEAFF. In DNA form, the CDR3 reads TGTGCCAGCTCACCGTTGGGAGGTAACATGAACACTGAAGCTTTCTTT.

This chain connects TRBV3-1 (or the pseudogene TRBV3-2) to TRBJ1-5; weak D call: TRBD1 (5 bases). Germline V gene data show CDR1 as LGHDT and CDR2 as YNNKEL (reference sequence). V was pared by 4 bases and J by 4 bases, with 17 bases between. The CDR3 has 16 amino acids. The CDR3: CASSPAGPALNQPQHF. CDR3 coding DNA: TGTGCCAGCAGCCCCGCGGGGCCAGCCTTGAATCAGCCCCAGCATTTT.

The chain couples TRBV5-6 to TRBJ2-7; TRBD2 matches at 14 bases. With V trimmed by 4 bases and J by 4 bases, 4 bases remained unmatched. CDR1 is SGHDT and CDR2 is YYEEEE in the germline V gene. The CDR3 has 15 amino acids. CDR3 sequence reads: CASSPGLAGVYEQYV. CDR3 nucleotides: TGTGCCAGCAGCCCGGGACTAGCGGGGGTATACGAGCAGTACGTC.

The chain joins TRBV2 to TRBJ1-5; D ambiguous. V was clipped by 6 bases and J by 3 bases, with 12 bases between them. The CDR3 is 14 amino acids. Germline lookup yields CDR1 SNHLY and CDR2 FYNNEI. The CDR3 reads CASSDWSDNQPQHF. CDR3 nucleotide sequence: TGTGCCAGCAGCGACTGGTCGGACAATCAGCCCCAGCATTTT. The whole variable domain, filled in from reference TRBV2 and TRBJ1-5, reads EPEVTQTPSHQVTQMGQEVILRCVPISNHLYFYWYRQILGQKVEFLVSFYNNEISEKSEIFDDQFSVERPDGSNFTLKIRSTKLEDSAMYFCASSDWSDNQPQHFGDGTRLSIL.